What follows describes a single T cell receptor (beta chain). The sample originates from a study of blood T cell repertoires in COVID-19. The overall study: Sources were T cells, B-cell-depleted T cells, or PBMCs; the material itself was cDNA or gDNA.

The repertoire was sequenced with immunoSEQ multiplex PCR; TCRdb's copy has only in-frame clones and lacks some. The table includes some 21,000 clones, 65% to 90% detected once. The length of the CDR3 is 15 residues. Germline values: CDR1 SGHRS, CDR2 YFSETQ. V was clipped by 4 bases and J by 6 bases; unmatched bases: 8. The receptor was derived from a man in his forties or fifties with active COVID-19. Source material: peripheral blood. V is TRBV5-1 and J is TRBJ1-4; 8 bases line up with TRBD1. CDR3 nucleotide sequence: TGCGCCAGCAGCCTACAGGGGGGTGCGGATGAAAAACTGTTTTTT. Its protein is CASSLQGGADEKLFF. Supplemented by reference TRBV5-1 and TRBJ1-4, the full variable domain reads KAGVTQTPRYLIKTRGQQVTLSCSPISGHRSVSWYQQTPGQGLQFLFEYFSETQRNKGNFPGRFSGRQFSNSRSEMNVSTLELGDSALYLCASSLQGGADEKLFFGSGTQLSVL.